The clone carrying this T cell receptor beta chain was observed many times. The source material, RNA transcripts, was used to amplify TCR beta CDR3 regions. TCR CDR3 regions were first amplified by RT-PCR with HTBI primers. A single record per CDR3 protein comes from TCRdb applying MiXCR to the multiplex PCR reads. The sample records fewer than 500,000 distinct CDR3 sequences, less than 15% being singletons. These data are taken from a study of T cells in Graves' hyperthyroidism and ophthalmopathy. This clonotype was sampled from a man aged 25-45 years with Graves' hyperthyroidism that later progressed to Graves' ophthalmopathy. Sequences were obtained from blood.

The CDR3 reads CASRTDSFNQPQHF. The CDR3 nucleotides read TGTGCCAGCAGGACAGACAGCTTCAATCAGCCCCAGCATTTT. This chain connects TRBV28 to TRBJ1-5; perhaps TRBD1 as D (5 bases). V lost 6 bases and J lost 3, with 12 bases in between. CDR3 length: 14 residues. From germline, CDR1 is MDHEN and CDR2 SYDVKM.